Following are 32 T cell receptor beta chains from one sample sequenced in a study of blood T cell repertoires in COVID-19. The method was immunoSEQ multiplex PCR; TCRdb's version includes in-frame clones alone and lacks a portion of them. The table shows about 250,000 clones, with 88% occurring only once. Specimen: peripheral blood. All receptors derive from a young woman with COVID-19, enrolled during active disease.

CDR3 residues: CASSSSTSGAYNEQFF. DNA of the CDR3: TGTGCCAGCAGTTCCTCGACTAGCGGAGCTTACAATGAGCAGTTCTTC. The J gene is TRBJ2-1, the V gene TRBV6-5; 9 nucleotides match TRBD2. Unmatched junction bases numbered 8, after V lost 4 bases and J lost 4 bases. Germline V CDR1 and CDR2: MNHEY, SVGAGI. This CDR3 is 16 amino acids long.

The CDR3 spells CASSPSGQGDSKNIQYF. CDR3 in DNA: TGTGCCAGCAGTCCTTCAGGGCAGGGCGATTCCAAAAACATTCAGTACTTC. The V gene is TRBV27, the J gene TRBJ2-4, with D possibly matching TRBD1 (5 bases). The CDR3 contains 17 residues. With 5 bases removed from V and 2 bases from J, the gap between germline ends came to 19 bases. CDR1 MNHEY and CDR2 SMNVEV come from the germline V gene (reference sequence).

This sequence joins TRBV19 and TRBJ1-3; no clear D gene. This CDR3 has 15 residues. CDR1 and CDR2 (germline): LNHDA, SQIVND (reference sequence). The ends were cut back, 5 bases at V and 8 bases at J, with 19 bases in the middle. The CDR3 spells CASSPITVVDDTIYF. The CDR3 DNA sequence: TGTGCCAGTAGTCCAATAACAGTGGTGGATGACACCATATATTTT. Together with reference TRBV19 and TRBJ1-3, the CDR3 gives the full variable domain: DGGITQSPKYLFRKEGQNVTLSCEQNLNHDAMYWYRQDPGQGLRLIYYSQIVNDFQKGDIAEGYSVSREKKESFPLTVTSAQKNPTAFYLCASSPITVVDDTIYFGEGSWLTVV.

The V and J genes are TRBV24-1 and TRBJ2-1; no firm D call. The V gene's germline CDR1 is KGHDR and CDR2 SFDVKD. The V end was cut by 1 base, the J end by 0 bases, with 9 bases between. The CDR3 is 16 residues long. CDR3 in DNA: TGTGCCACCAGTGATTTAACGGGTAGCTCCTACAATGAGCAGTTCTTC. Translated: CATSDLTGSSYNEQFF.

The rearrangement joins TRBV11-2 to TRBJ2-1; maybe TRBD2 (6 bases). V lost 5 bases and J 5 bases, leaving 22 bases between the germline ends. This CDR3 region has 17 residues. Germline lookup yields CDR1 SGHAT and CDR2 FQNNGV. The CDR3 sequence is CASSPLMGTPLDNEQFF. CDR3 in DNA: TGTGCCAGCAGCCCATTGATGGGGACTCCCCTAGACAATGAGCAGTTCTTC. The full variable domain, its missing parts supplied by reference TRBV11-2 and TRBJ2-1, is EAGVAQSPRYKIIEKRQSVAFWCNPISGHATLYWYQQILGQGPKLLIQFQNNGVVDDSQLPKDRFSAERLKGVDSTLKIQPAKLEDSAVYLCASSPLMGTPLDNEQFFGPGTRLTVL.

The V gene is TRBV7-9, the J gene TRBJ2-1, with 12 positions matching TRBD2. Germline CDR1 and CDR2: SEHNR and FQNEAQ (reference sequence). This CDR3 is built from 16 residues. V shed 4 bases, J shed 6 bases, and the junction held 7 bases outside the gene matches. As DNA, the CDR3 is TGTGCCAGCAGCTCGGGGGGACTAGCGGGTTCCAATGAGCAGTTCTTC. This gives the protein CASSSGGLAGSNEQFF.

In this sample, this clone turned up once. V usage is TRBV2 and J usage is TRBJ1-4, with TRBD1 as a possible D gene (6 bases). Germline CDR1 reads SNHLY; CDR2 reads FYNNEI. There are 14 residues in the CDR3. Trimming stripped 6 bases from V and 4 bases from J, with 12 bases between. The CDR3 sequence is CASRPGHGNEKLFF. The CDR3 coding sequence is TGTGCCAGCAGGCCGGGACACGGTAATGAAAAACTGTTTTTT. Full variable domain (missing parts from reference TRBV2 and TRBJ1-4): EPEVTQTPSHQVTQMGQEVILRCVPISNHLYFYWYRQILGQKVEFLVSFYNNEISEKSEIFDDQFSVERPDGSNFTLKIRSTKLEDSAMYFCASRPGHGNEKLFFGSGTQLSVL.

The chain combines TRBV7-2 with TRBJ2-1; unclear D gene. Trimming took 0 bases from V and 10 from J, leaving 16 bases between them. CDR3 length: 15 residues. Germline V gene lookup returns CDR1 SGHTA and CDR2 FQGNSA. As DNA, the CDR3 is TGTGCCAGCAGCTTAGCCCCCAACGCACTATGGGAGCAGTTCTTC. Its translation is CASSLAPNALWEQFF.

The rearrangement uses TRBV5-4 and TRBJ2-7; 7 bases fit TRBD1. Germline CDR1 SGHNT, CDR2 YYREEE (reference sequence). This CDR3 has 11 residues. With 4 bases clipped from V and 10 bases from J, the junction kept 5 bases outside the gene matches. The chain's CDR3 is CASSQRQGQYV. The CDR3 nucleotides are TGTGCCAGCAGCCAACGACAGGGTCAGTACGTC.

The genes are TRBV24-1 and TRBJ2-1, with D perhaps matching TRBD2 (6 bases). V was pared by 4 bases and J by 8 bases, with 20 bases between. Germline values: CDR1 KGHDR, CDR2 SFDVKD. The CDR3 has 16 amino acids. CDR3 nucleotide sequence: TGTGCCACCAGTGACATACCGGGACTCAGCGACGATGAGCAGTTCTTC. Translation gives CATSDIPGLSDDEQFF.

The CDR3 is CASSLSGLAGGNEQFF. DNA for the CDR3: TGTGCCAGCAGCTTAAGCGGACTAGCGGGAGGCAATGAGCAGTTCTTC. The rearrangement joins TRBV11-3 to TRBJ2-1, with TRBD2 matching over 14 bases. V lost 2 bases to trimming and J lost 6 bases; unmatched junction nucleotides: 3. Germline assignment: CDR1 SGHNT and CDR2 YENEEA. The length of the CDR3 is 16 residues.

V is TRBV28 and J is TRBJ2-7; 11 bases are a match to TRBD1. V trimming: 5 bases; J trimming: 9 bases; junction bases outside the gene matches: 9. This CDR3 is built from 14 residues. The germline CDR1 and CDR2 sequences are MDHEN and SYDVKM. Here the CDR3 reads CASSRGTGGIGQYF. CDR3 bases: TGTGCCAGCAGTCGAGGGACAGGGGGTATCGGGCAGTACTTC.

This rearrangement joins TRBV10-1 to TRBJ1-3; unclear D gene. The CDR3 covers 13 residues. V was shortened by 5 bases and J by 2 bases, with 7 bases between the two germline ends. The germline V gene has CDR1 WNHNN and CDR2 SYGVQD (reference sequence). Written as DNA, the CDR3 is TGCGCCAGCAGTTCCGGTCCTGGAAACACCATATATTTT. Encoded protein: CASSSGPGNTIYF.

In DNA form, the CDR3 reads TGCGCCAGCAGCCACCTTAGGACAGGGGTTTCCTTTACCGGGGAGCTGTTTTTT. It codes for CASSHLRTGVSFTGELFF. This chain links TRBV4-1 with TRBJ2-2; 9 bases line up with TRBD1. The germline V gene encodes CDR1 MGHRA and CDR2 YSYEKL. V was clipped by 3 bases and J by 5 bases; unmatched bases: 13. CDR3 length: 18 amino acids.

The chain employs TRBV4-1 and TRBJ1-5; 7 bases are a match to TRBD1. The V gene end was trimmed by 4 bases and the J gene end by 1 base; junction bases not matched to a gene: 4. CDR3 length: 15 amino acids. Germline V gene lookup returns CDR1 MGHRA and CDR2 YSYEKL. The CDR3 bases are TGCGCCAGCAGCCGGAGGGGGCTGAGCAATCAGCCCCAGCATTTT. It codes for CASSRRGLSNQPQHF.

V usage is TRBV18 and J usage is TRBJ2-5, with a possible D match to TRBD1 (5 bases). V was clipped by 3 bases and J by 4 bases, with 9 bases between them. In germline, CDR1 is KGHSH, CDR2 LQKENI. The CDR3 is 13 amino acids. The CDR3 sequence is CASSPNQGETQYF. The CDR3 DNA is TGTGCCAGCTCACCGAATCAGGGAGAGACCCAGTACTTC.

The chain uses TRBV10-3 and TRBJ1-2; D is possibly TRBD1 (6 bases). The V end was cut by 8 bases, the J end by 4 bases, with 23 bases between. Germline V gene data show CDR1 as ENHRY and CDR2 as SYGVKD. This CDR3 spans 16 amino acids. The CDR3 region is CAIWGFRDNHSYGYTF. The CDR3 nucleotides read TGTGCCATCTGGGGATTCCGGGACAACCACTCCTATGGCTACACCTTC.

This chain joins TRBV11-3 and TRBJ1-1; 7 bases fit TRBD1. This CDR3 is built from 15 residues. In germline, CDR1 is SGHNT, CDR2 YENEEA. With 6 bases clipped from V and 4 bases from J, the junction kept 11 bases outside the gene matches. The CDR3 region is CASSLVTGYATEAFF. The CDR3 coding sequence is TGTGCCAGCAGTTTGGTGACAGGGTATGCCACTGAAGCTTTCTTT.

CDR3 bases: TGTGCCAGCAGCCTGACAGGGTACGAGCAGTACGTC. Protein: CASSLTGYEQYV. The chain recombines TRBV12-3 or TRBV12-4 with TRBJ2-7, with 7 bases that match TRBD1. J was trimmed by 4 bases and V by 6 bases; bases with no gene match: 3. CDR3 length: 12 amino acids.

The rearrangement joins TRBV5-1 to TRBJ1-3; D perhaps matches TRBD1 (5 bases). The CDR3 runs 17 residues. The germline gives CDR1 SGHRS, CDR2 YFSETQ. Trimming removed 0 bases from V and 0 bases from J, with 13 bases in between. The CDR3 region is CASSLVQGRGSGNTIYF. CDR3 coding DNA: TGCGCCAGCAGCTTGGTTCAGGGAAGGGGCTCTGGAAACACCATATATTTT.

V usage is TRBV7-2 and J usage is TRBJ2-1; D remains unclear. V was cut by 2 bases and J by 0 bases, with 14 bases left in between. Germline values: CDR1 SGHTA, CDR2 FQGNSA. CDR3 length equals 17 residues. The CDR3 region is CASSLWLAVSSYNEQFF. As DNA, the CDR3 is TGTGCCAGCAGCTTATGGCTGGCGGTTAGCTCCTACAATGAGCAGTTCTTC.

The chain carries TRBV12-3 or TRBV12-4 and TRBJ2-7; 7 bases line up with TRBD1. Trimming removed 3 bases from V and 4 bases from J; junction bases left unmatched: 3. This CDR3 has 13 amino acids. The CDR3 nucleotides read TGTGCCAGCAGTTTTCAGGACAGGTACGAGCAGTACTTC. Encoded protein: CASSFQDRYEQYF.

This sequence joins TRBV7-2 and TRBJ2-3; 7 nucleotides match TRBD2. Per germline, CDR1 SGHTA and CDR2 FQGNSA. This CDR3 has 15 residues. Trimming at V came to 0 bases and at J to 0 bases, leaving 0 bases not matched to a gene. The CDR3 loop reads CASSLAGGSTDTQYF. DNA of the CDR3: TGTGCCAGCAGCTTAGCGGGGGGGAGCACAGATACGCAGTATTTT.

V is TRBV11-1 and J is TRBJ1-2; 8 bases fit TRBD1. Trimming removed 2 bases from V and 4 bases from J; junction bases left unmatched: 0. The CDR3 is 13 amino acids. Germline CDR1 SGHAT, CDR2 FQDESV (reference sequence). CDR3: CASSLTGGYGYTF. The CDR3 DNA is TGTGCCAGCAGCTTAACAGGGGGCTATGGCTACACCTTC.

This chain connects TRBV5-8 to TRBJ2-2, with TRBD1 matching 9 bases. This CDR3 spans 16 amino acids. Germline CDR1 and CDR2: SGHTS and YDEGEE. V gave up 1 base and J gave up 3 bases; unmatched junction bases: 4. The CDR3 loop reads CASSLPGTGHTGELFF. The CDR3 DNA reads TGTGCCAGCAGCTTGCCCGGGACAGGGCACACCGGGGAGCTGTTTTTT.

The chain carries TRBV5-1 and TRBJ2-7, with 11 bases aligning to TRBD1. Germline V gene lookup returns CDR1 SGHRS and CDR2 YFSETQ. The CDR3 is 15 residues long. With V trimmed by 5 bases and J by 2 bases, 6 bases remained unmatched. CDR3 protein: CASSFPGQGAYEQYV. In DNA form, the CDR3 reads TGCGCCAGCAGTTTCCCGGGACAGGGGGCCTACGAGCAGTACGTC.

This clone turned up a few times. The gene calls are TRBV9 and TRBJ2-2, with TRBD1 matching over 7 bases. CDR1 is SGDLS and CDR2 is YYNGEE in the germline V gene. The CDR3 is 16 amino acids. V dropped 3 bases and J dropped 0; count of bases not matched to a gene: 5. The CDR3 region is CASSAGQLSNTGELFF. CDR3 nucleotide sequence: TGTGCCAGCAGCGCGGGACAGCTATCGAACACCGGGGAGCTGTTTTTT.

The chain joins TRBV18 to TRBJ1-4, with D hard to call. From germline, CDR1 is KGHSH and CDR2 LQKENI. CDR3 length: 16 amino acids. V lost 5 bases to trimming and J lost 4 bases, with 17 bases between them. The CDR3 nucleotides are TGTGCCAGCTCAGCCGAGGCCGAGGCTGTTAATGAAAAACTGTTTTTT. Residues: CASSAEAEAVNEKLFF.

The CDR3 region is CASSGLAGGPVETQYF. The CDR3, as DNA: TGTGCCAGCAGCGGGCTAGCGGGGGGGCCTGTGGAGACCCAGTACTTC. The J gene is TRBJ2-5, the V gene TRBV2; 12 bases are a match to TRBD2. With V trimmed by 6 bases and J by 5 bases, 10 bases remained unmatched. The CDR3 consists of 16 residues. Germline V CDR1 and CDR2: SNHLY, FYNNEI.

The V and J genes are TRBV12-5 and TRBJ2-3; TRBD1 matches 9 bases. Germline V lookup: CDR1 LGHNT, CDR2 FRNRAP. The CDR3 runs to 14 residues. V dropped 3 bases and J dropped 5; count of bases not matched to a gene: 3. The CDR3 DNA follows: TGTGCTAGTGGTTTACAGGGGGCAGGAGATACGCAGTATTTT. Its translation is CASGLQGAGDTQYF.

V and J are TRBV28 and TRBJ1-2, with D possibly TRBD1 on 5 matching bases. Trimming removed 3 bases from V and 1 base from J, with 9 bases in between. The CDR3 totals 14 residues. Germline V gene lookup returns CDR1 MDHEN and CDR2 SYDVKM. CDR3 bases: TGTGCCAGCAGTTTGGCAGGGTTTAACTATGGCTACACCTTC. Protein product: CASSLAGFNYGYTF.

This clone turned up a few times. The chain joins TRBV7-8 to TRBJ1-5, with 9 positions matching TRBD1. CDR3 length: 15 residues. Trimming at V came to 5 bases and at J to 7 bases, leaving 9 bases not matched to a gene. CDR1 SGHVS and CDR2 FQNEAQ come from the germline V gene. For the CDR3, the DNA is TGTGCCAGCAGCCCGGCCGGGACAGGGTACCAGCCCCAGCATTTT. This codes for CASSPAGTGYQPQHF.